This T cell receptor (beta chain) was found in a study of blood T cell repertoires in COVID-19. Study summary: COVID-19 samples, acute and convalescent, were from the United States, Italy and Spain.

This CDR3 has 21 residues. TCRdb's copy holds only in-frame clones and misses some; the assay was immunoSEQ multiplex PCR. The sample gives roughly 320,000 clones, roughly 89% of which show up once; 1.5% to 2% is in the top ten. The sequence came from a woman in her thirties with COVID-19, enrolled during active disease. Sequencing was performed on peripheral blood. V usage is TRBV21-1 and J usage is TRBJ2-3; the table names TRBD2, a call not compared with the DNA. TRBV21-1 is a pseudogene segment. The CDR3 here is CASSKGDGDDSGGLSTDTQYF. The CDR3, as DNA: TGTGCCAGCAGCAAAGGAGATGGGGATGATAGCGGGGGCCTTAGCACAGATACGCAGTATTTT.